The 11 T cell receptor beta chains in this list originate from one sample, sequenced in a study of shared clonotypes between healthy human individuals. Naivety among CD8 cells was defined by CD45RO negativity and positive CCR7 selection, thereby excluding terminally differentiated effector memory CD45RA+ cells. TCRdb keeps only in-frame clones here, not all; method: immunoSEQ multiplex PCR. This table has a few million clones, roughly 95% appearing once. The sample consisted of naive CD8+ T cells from PBMCs. Source of these receptors: a man between 18 and 29 years old in good health. Some clones in this sample may be carry-over from other donors' samples.

The chain is built from TRBV2 and TRBJ2-1; weak D call: TRBD2 (5 bases). V lost 3 bases and J lost 0, with 15 bases in between. The germline V gene encodes CDR1 SNHLY and CDR2 FYNNEI. This CDR3 comprises 17 residues. The CDR3 DNA reads TGTGCCAGCAGTGACCTAAGAGGGCCGGGCTCCTACAATGAGCAGTTCTTC. It codes for CASSDLRGPGSYNEQFF.

The chain combines TRBV13 with TRBJ2-7, with no clear D. This CDR3 has 15 residues. V was clipped by 6 bases and J by 4 bases, with 19 bases between them. The germline gives CDR1 PRHDT, CDR2 FYEKMQ (reference sequence). The CDR3 DNA reads as TGTGCCAGCAGAATGACCTCTGGGGTCCCGTACGAGCAGTACTTC. Translated, it gives CASRMTSGVPYEQYF.

CDR3 region: CASILGGPNTGELFF. Written as DNA, the CDR3 is TGTGCCAGCATCCTAGGGGGACCGAACACCGGGGAGCTGTTTTTT. The chain combines TRBV27 with TRBJ2-2; the D gene is possibly TRBD1 (6 bases). Germline values: CDR1 MNHEY, CDR2 SMNVEV (reference sequence). This CDR3 has 15 amino acids. V shed 7 bases and J shed 0 bases, with 12 bases lying between them.

This rearrangement joins TRBV27 to TRBJ2-2; TRBD2 agrees at 8 bases. The germline CDR1 and CDR2 sequences are MNHEY and SMNVEV (reference sequence). V dropped 1 base and J dropped 2; count of bases not matched to a gene: 3. The CDR3 length is 16 residues. The CDR3 loop is CASSLYTSGNTGELFF. The CDR3 DNA sequence: TGTGCCAGCAGTTTATACACTAGCGGTAACACCGGGGAGCTGTTTTTT.

CDR3 DNA: TGTGCCAGCAGCCACCTCCGGGGGGTTTACGAAAAACTGTTTTTT. This gives the protein CASSHLRGVYEKLFF. The V call is TRBV14, the J call TRBJ1-4, with D perhaps TRBD1 (5 bases). Trimming took 3 bases from V and 8 from J, leaving 16 bases between them. CDR1 and CDR2 from the germline V gene are SGHDN and FVKESK. CDR3 length equals 15 residues. Using reference TRBV14 and TRBJ1-4 for the parts outside the CDR3, the full variable domain is EAGVTQFPSHSVIEKGQTVTLRCDPISGHDNLYWYRRVMGKEIKFLLHFVKESKQDESGMPNNRFLAERTGGTYSTLKVQPAELEDSGVYFCASSHLRGVYEKLFFGSGTQLSVL.

The chain recombines TRBV5-1 with TRBJ1-4; the D is unclear. The CDR3 runs to 15 residues. Per germline, CDR1 SGHRS and CDR2 YFSETQ. Trimming cost V 3 bases and J 8 bases, with 17 bases left between them. This CDR3 is CASSSIGGIGEKLFF. The CDR3 coding sequence is TGCGCCAGCAGCTCCATCGGAGGGATTGGGGAAAAACTGTTTTTT.

The rearrangement uses TRBV11-3 and TRBJ2-1; D is undetermined. Germline V gene lookup returns CDR1 SGHNT and CDR2 YENEEA. The CDR3 sequence is 14 residues long. Trimming removed 2 bases from V and 3 bases from J, with 8 bases in between. The CDR3 loop reads CASSLKPIYNEQFF. The CDR3 region has the DNA TGTGCCAGCAGCTTAAAACCCATCTACAATGAGCAGTTCTTC.

The gene calls are TRBV29-1 and TRBJ2-1; 9 positions match TRBD1. J lost 6 bases, V lost 4 bases, and 4 bases had no gene match. This CDR3 is built from 13 residues. Germline CDR1 and CDR2: SQVTM and ANQGSEA. The CDR3 DNA reads as TGCAGCGTTGTACAGGGGGCCGGCAATGAGCAGTTCTTC. Protein product: CSVVQGAGNEQFF.

The rearrangement links TRBV7-8 to TRBJ2-4; tentative D call: TRBD1 (6 bases). Trimming stripped 5 bases from V and 6 bases from J, with 8 bases between. The CDR3 spans 12 residues. CDR1 SGHVS and CDR2 FQNEAQ come from the germline V gene. Here the CDR3 DNA reads TGTGCCAGCAGCACAGGGTCAAACATTCAGTACTTC. Protein: CASSTGSNIQYF.

The chain recombines TRBV10-2 with TRBJ2-2; weak D call: TRBD2 (7 bases). Trimming took off 8 bases at V and 1 base at J, with 20 bases between the two ends. In germline, CDR1 is WSHSY, CDR2 SAAADI. The CDR3 consists of 17 residues. The CDR3 region has the DNA TGCGCCAGCTCCCAGGGGTGGCTAGCGGTGAACACCGGGGAGCTGTTTTTT. Residues: CASSQGWLAVNTGELFF.

This chain connects TRBV5-1 to TRBJ2-3, with 10 bases lining up with TRBD1. Trimming removed 0 bases from V and 5 bases from J; junction bases left unmatched: 12. The CDR3 is 18 residues long. The germline V gene has CDR1 SGHRS and CDR2 YFSETQ. In nucleotides, the CDR3 is TGCGCCAGCAGCTTGGACGAGGGGACAGGGGTTCCCGTAGATACGCAGTATTTT. It yields the protein CASSLDEGTGVPVDTQYF.